This TCR beta chain derives from a study of CD8+CD57+ T cells in acquired aplastic anemia. The wider study: CD4+ and CD8+ cells, once sorted, gave DNA averaging roughly 3.4 ug. Healthy donor sequencing depth: about 10 million CD4+, roughly 11 million CD8+ reads.

Germline V gene lookup returns CDR1 DFQATT and CDR2 SNEGSKA (reference sequence). The CDR3 contains 15 residues. The study, taken as a whole, reports: Patients and controls had in common around 29 CD8+ CDR3 sequences.

Regarding this clonotype: The antigen is unknown. An end of the junction differs from the germline gene, which may be a read error.

Genomic DNA provided the template from which TCR beta VDJ and CDR3 profiles were obtained. MiXCR, run by TCRdb on the reads, gives a single entry per CDR3 protein. The table shows approximately 170,000 distinct CDR3 sequences, with 55% to 80% occurring only once. Source material: sorted CD4+, CD8+, or CD8+CD57+ T cells (not recorded which) from PBMCs. This receptor was obtained from a human donor in good health. The chain combines TRBV20-1 with TRBJ1-3, with D possibly TRBD1 on 5 matching bases. The CDR3 DNA is TGCAGTGCTAGACCCGACAGTCTCTCTGGAAACACCATATGTTTT. Amino acids: CSARPDSLSGNTICF.